This T cell receptor (beta chain) was observed in a study of blood T cell repertoires in COVID-19 (dated by TCRdb to about 2020). A note on the overall study: Collaborator samples came from the United States, Italy and Spain and covered acute and convalescent phases of COVID-19. The material from the prospective study consisted of cDNA or gDNA derived from T cells, B-cell-depleted T cells, or PBMCs. Where available, HLA class I and class II types were taken from metadata supplied by the sample provider and were not determined by assay-based typing. The sample metadata nearly always contained a de-identified subject ID, COVID-19 status, age in years and sex. Samples came from the ongoing ImmuneRACE study (first 160 participants) plus 1,254 subjects from 6 global collaborators. The repertoires were made available in a free public database intended to serve as a resource for research on the immune response to SARS-CoV-2. Deeply sampled blood TCRbeta repertoires from subjects exposed to, actively infected with, or recovered from COVID-19 were included in the dataset.

This clone was counted once. Its specific antigen is unknown. A read error may produce the germline difference seen at one junction end. Broad study findings and their caveats: How much clinical and demographic metadata was included differed by source and by participant, and the metadata was provided uncurated.

In the germline V gene (reference sequence), CDR1 corresponds to LNHDA and CDR2 to SQIVND. The CDR3 holds 12 amino acids from the cysteine to the phenylalanine. Of all the DNA, just the CDR3 is kept, 36 bases in frame from base 1. TCRbeta CDR3 regions were amplified from genomic DNA by means of the immunoSEQ Assay, a bias-controlled multiplex PCR. On the study's bioinformatics: Within the assay, amplification of reference gene primers was used to estimate how many nucleated cells each sample contained. To quantify the absolute abundance of each unique TCRbeta CDR3 rearrangement, sequence reads were collapsed and filtered. For each sample, productive Simpson clonality was calculated as the square root of Simpson's diversity index over productive rearrangements. TCRdb took over this immuneACCESS table, retaining in-frame rearrangements with V and J assigned. Such tables are incomplete; in checked studies, under half of the missing clones stem from an unresolved V gene, and the remainder is unexplained. V and J calls and clone size follow that table, whereas D and trimming were derived from the DNA. The sample has around 82,000 clones on record, 86% of them singletons. The ten biggest clones cover approximately 6.3% of the sample.

At one collaborating source in Seattle, patients were enrolled during active infection and were followed longitudinally through the course of disease. The collaborating institutions used their own protocols to collect whole blood in K2EDTA tubes. For TCRbeta analysis, collaborator samples were shipped as frozen whole blood, as isolated PBMCs, or as DNA extracted from either sample type. The sequenced material came from peripheral blood. This receptor was identified in an older man with COVID-19, enrolled during active disease. The rearranged chain carries TRBV19 and TRBJ1-1; TRBD1 is perhaps the D gene, given 5 matching bases. The bases read TGTGCCAATAGTATTTGGGGCAGAGAAGCTTTCTTT. Translated, it reads CANSIWGREAFF.